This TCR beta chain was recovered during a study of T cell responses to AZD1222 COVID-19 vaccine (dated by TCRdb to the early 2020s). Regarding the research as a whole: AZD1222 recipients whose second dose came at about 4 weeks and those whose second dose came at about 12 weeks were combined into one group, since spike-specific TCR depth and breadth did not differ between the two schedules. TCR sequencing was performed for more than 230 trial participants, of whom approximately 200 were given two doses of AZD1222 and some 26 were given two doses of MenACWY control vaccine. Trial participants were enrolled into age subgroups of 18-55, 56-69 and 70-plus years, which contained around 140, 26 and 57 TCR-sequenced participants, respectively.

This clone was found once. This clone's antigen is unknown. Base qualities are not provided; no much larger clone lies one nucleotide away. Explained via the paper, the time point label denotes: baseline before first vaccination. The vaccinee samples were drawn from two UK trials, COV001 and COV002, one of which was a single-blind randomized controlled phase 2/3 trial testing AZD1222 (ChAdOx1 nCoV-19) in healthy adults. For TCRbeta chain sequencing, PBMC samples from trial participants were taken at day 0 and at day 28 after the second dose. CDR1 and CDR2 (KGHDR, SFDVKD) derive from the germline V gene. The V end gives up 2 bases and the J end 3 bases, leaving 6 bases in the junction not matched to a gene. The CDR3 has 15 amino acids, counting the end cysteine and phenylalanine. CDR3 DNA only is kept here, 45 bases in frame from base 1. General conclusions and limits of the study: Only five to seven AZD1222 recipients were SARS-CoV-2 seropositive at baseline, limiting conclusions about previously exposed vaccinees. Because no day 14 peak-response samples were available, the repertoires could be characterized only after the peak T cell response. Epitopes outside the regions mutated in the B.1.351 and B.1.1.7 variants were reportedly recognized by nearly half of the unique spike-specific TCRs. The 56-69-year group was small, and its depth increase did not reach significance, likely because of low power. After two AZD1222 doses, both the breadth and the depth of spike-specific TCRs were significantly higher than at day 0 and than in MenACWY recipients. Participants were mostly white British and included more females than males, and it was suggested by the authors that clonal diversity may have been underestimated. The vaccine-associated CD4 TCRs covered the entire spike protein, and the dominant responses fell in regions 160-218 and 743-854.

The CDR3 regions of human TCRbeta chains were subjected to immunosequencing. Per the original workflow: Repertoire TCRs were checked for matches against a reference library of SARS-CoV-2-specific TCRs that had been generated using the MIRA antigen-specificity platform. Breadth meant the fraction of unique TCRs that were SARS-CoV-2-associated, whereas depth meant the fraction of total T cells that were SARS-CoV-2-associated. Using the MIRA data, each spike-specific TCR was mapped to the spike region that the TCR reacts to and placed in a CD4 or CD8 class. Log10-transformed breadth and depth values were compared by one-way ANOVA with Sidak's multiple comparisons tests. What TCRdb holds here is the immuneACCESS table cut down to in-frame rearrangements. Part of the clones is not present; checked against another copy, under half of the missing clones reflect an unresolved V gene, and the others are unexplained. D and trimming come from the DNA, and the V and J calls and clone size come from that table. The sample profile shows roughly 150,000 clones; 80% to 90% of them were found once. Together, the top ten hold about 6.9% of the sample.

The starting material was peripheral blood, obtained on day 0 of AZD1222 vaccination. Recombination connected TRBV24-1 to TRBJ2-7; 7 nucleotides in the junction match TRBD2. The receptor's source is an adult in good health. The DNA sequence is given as TGTGCCACCAGTGATTCCCGGGACTACCGCTACGAGCAGTACTTC. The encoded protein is CATSDSRDYRYEQYF.